A selection of T cell receptor beta chains follows, all from one sample in a study of response to subunit inactivated influenza vaccine. TCRdb re-analysed the RT-PCR reads in MiXCR, keeping a single row per CDR3 protein. The table includes a few hundred thousand distinct CDR3 sequences, about 20% detected once. The sequencing used PBMCs from blood, collected approximately 20 months after vaccination. The origin of the receptors is a man between 50 and 69 years old who received an inactivated influenza vaccine. The CDR3 runs from the conserved cysteine through the conserved F or W. The D gene is left open where the match is weak. The size entry is marked missing in some rows and otherwise reads once, few, many or a size class.

j_call clone_size v_call d_call cdr3_aa cdr3_nt
TRBJ1-5 few TRBV12-3/TRBV12-4 . CASSLGHGGNQPQHF TGTGCCAGCAGCCTCGGACACGGGGGGAATCAGCCCCAGCATTTT
TRBJ1-1 . TRBV5-5 . CASSLWDLQDTEAFF TGTGCCAGCAGCTTATGGGATCTTCAGGACACTGAAGCTTTCTTT
TRBJ2-5 few TRBV6-5 . CASSYSLSSFQETQYF TGTGCCAGCAGTTACTCGTTGTCTTCCTTCCAAGAGACCCAGTACTTC
TRBJ2-1 . TRBV29-1 . CSVRDVTYNEQFF TGCAGCGTCCGGGACGTCACCTACAATGAGCAGTTCTTC
TRBJ1-1 . TRBV5-4 . CASSRQVPTEAFF TGTGCCAGCAGCCGACAGGTCCCTACTGAAGCTTTCTTT
TRBJ1-1 few TRBV7-2 . CASSKIQWSGSEAFF TGTGCCAGCAGTAAAATACAGTGGTCTGGTTCTGAAGCTTTCTTT
TRBJ2-1 few TRBV5-1 TRBD2 CASSFDRLAALSSYNEQFF TGCGCCAGCAGTTTCGATCGGCTAGCGGCCTTGAGCTCCTACAATGAGCAGTTCTTC
TRBJ2-7 . TRBV10-3 TRBD1 CAISGQGADEQYF TGTGCCATCAGTGGTCAGGGGGCGGACGAGCAGTACTTC
TRBJ1-5 . TRBV3-1 . CASSQGGPSGSQHF TGTGCCAGCAGCCAGGGGGGGCCTTCGGGAAGCCAGCATTTT
TRBJ2-7 . TRBV4-2 . CASSQGGRHSYEQYF TGTGCCAGCAGCCAAGGGGGTCGACACTCCTACGAGCAGTACTTC
TRBJ2-7 . TRBV2 . CASSSKRSYEQYF TGTGCCAGCAGTTCTAAGAGGTCCTACGAGCAGTACTTC
TRBJ2-7 . TRBV28 . CASSLVGQLPYEQYF TGTGCCAGCAGTTTAGTAGGACAGCTTCCCTACGAGCAGTACTTC
TRBJ2-1 . TRBV7-8 . CASSSIERGEQFF TGTGCCAGCAGCTCAATAGAGAGAGGTGAGCAGTTCTTC
TRBJ1-6 . TRBV6-5 . CASSFSPRIEPLHF TGTGCCAGCAGTTTTTCCCCCCGAATTGAACCCCTCCACTTT
TRBJ2-1 . TRBV29-1 . CSVLSGSNNEQFF TGCAGCGTACTAAGCGGCAGTAACAATGAGCAGTTCTTC
TRBJ2-5 few TRBV2 . CASSESPLATETQYF TGTGCCAGCAGTGAATCCCCTCTAGCCACAGAGACCCAGTACTTC
TRBJ1-4 few TRBV20-1 . CSAREEKLFF TGCAGTGCTAGGGAGGAAAAACTGTTTTTT
TRBJ1-2 few TRBV27 TRBD1 CASRYRGGYTF TGTGCCAGCAGATACAGGGGCGGCTACACCTTC
TRBJ2-7 . TRBV28 . CASSLWGTFSYEQYF TGTGCCAGCAGTTTATGGGGGACATTCTCCTACGAGCAGTACTTC
TRBJ1-4 many TRBV6-1 . CASSEAEGLINEKLFF TGTGCCAGCAGTGAAGCTGAGGGATTGATTAATGAAAAACTGTTTTTT
TRBJ2-1 few TRBV5-1 . CASSWRPSRTYNEQFF TGCGCCAGCAGCTGGAGACCGAGCCGTACCTACAATGAGCAGTTCTTC
TRBJ1-1 few TRBV4-1 . CASSQFLFGAQGKAFF TGCGCCAGCAGCCAATTCCTATTCGGGGCGCAGGGTAAAGCTTTCTTT
TRBJ2-3 few TRBV7-2 . CASSLGASGLTDTQYF TGTGCCAGCAGCCTGGGGGCTAGCGGACTCACAGATACGCAGTATTTT
TRBJ1-2 . TRBV5-3 TRBD1 CASSLADSGTGRLGGYTF TGTGCCAGCAGCTTGGCAGATTCTGGGACAGGTCGTCTCGGAGGCTACACCTTC
TRBJ2-7 few TRBV4-1 TRBD1 CASSQDQVGQGYEQYF TGCGCCAGCAGCCAAGATCAGGTAGGACAGGGCTACGAGCAGTACTTC
TRBJ2-1 . TRBV7-2 TRBD2 CASSLALTGGFNEQFF TGTGCCAGCAGCTTAGCGCTTACGGGGGGATTCAATGAGCAGTTCTTC
TRBJ1-5 many TRBV10-3 . CAISESGNSNQPQHF TGTGCCATCAGTGAGTCGGGAAATAGCAATCAGCCCCAGCATTTT
TRBJ2-3 . TRBV10-3 TRBD2 CAISPSGSTDTQYF TGTGCCATCAGCCCTAGCGGAAGCACAGATACGCAGTATTTT
TRBJ1-4 few TRBV20-1 . CSARGPEGREKLFF TGCAGTGCTAGGGGGCCCGAGGGTCGGGAAAAACTGTTTTTT
TRBJ1-4 few TRBV3-1 . CASSPYRDIGEKLFF TGTGCCAGCAGCCCTTACAGGGATATTGGTGAAAAACTGTTTTTT
TRBJ2-7 many TRBV20-1 . CSASVLARFPFYEQYF TGCAGTGCTAGCGTCCTAGCAAGATTCCCTTTTTACGAGCAGTACTTC
TRBJ1-4 few TRBV7-2 . CASSPDLGEKLFF TGTGCCAGCAGCCCCGACTTGGGTGAAAAACTGTTTTTT
TRBJ1-4 many TRBV7-9 TRBD1 CASSLGGTGYGEKLFF TGTGCCAGCAGCCTAGGAGGGACAGGGTATGGTGAAAAACTGTTTTTT
TRBJ1-5 many TRBV5-5 . CASSLELGHPQHF TGTGCCAGCAGCTTGGAGCTGGGCCATCCCCAGCATTTT
TRBJ2-3 . TRBV9 TRBD2 CASSVAPRSGVSTDTQYF TGTGCCAGCAGCGTAGCCCCGCGTAGCGGGGTGAGCACAGATACGCAGTATTTT
TRBJ1-5 . TRBV30 . CAWSGSSQPQHF TGTGCCTGGAGTGGATCTAGTCAGCCCCAGCATTTT
TRBJ2-7 . TRBV7-2 . CASSLFLGQTYEQYF TGTGCCAGCAGCTTATTTCTCGGGCAGACCTACGAGCAGTACTTC